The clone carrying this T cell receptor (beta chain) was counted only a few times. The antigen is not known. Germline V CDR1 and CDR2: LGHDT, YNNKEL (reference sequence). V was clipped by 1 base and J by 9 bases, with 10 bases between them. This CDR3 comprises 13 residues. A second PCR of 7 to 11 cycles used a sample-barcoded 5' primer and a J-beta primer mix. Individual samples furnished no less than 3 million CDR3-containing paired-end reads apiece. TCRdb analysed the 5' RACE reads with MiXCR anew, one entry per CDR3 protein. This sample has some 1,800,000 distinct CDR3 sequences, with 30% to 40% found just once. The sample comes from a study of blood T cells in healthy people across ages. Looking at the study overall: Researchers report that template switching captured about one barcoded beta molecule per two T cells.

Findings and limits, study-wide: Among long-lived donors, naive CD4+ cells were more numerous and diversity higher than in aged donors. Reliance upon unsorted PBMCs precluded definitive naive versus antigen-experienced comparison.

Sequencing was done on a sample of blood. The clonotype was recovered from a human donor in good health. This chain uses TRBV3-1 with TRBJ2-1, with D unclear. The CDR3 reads CASSQAGATEQFF. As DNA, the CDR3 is TGTGCCAGCAGCCAAGCTGGAGCTACTGAGCAGTTCTTC.